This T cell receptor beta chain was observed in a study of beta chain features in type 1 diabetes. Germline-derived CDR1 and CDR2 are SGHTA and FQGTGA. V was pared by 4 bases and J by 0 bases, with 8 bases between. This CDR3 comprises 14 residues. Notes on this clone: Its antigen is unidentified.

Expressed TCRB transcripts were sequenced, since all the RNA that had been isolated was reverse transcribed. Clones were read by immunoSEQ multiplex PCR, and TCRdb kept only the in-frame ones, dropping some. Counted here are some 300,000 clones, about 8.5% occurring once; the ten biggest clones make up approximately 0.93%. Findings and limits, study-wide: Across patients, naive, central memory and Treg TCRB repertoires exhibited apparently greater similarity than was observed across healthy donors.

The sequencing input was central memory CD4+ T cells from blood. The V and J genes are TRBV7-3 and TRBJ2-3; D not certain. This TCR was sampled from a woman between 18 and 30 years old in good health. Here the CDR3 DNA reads TGTGCCAGCAGCTCCATCCCTAGCACAGATACGCAGTATTTT. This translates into CASSSIPSTDTQYF.